At least ten counts were recorded for the clone carrying this T cell receptor (beta chain). Its target is unknown. Within the library, unique molecular identifiers were attached to each individual cDNA molecule. TCRdb used MiXCR to reprocess the RACE reads, holding one entry per CDR3 protein. The sample consists of about 380,000 distinct CDR3 sequences, approximately 5.1% of them appearing once. The data were taken from a study of human T cells and chemical hapten exposure. Across the whole study: Patients were mainly female, each with alopecia areata, totalis or universalis. Study results and limitations: Donors' alopecia may make their immune response differ from healthy people's. TCRs exceeding 1 in 1000 frequency stayed unchanged with DPC sensitization.

Germline CDR1 is SGHTA and CDR2 is FQGNSA. The CDR3 has 14 residues. Trimming left V 1 base short and J 9 bases short, with 13 bases between. Time point described: pre-sensitization, week 0. Treatment here: therapeutic diphenylcyclopropenone sensitization with weekly scalp DPC. This specimen consisted of whole blood, obtained in connection with sensitization to the hapten diphenylcyclopropenone (DPC). This sequence was found in a woman aged 45-65 years with alopecia areata. Some clones in this sample may be carry-over from other donors' samples. The chain combines TRBV7-2 with TRBJ2-4; D not certain. The CDR3, as DNA: TGTGCCAGCAGCTTAGGGATAGGCCGAAGCATTCAGTACTTC. Its protein product is CASSLGIGRSIQYF.